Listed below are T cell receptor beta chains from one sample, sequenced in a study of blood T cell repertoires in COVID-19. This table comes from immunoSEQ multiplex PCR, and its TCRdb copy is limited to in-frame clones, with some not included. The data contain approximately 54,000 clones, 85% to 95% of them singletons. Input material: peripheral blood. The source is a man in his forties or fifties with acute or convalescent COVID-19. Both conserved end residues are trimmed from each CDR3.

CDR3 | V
ASSIGGTEAF | TRBV7-9
ASSYGQGNEQY | TRBV7-9
ASSTTTGFGQPQH | TRBV19
ASSITGGYEQF | TRBV19
ASSLDGPSPLH | TRBV7-9
ASSLGEDRPTNEKLF | TRBV11-3
ATSDLGTGATDTQY | TRBV24-1
ASSTGPGLAGSEQF | TRBV7-9
ASSFPRQGGNEQF | TRBV27
ASSDLQGRYGYT | TRBV25-1
ASSFGTSGRVIPDTQY | TRBV7-9
ASSLARGPNTGELF | TRBV7-6
ASSTQTGGLPIEQY | TRBV7-2
ASSTRGTGNQPQH | TRBV19
ASSRTSVGSHEQY | TRBV4-1
ASSSEAGQTFTVNNEQF | TRBV5-1
AIRDSRGGVEAF | TRBV10-3
ASSQESRGRKDTEAF | TRBV3-1/TRBV3-2
ASSEQRDNYEQY | TRBV13
ATNGNTGELF | TRBV25-1
ASGKRTSGRNGDTQY | TRBV5-6
ASSPVGGRRGLAGITSGELF | TRBV9